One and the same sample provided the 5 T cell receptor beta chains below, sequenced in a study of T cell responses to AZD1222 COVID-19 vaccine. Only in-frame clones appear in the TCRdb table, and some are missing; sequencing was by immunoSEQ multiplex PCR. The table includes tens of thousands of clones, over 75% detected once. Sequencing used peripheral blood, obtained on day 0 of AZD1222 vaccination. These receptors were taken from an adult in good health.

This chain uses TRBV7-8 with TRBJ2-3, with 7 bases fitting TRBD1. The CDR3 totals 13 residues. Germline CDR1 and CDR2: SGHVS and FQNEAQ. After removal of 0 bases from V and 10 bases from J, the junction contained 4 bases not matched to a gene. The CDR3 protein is CASSLALQGPQYF. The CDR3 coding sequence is TGTGCCAGCAGCTTAGCACTACAGGGGCCGCAGTATTTT.

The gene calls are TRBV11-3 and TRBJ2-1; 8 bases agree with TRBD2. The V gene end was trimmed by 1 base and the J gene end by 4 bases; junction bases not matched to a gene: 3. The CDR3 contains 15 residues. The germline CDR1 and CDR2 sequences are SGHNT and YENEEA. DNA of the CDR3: TGTGCCAGCAGCTTAGGGTCTAGCGGGTACAATGAGCAGTTCTTC. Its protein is CASSLGSSGYNEQFF.

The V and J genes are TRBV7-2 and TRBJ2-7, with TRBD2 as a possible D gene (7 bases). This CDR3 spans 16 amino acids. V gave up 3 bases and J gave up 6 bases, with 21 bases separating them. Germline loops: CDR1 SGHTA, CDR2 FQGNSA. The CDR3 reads CASSLLSGGARGEQYF. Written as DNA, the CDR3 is TGTGCCAGCAGCTTGCTCAGTGGGGGGGCGCGAGGCGAGCAGTACTTC. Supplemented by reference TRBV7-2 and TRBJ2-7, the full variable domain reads GAGVSQSPSNKVTEKGKDVELRCDPISGHTALYWYRQSLGQGLEFLIYFQGNSAPDKSGLPSDRFSAERTGGSVSTLTIQRTQQEDSAVYLCASSLLSGGARGEQYFGPGTRLTVT.

The CDR3 nucleotides read TGTGCCAGCAGTTATGGGCCCTATGGCTACACCTTC. As protein: CASSYGPYGYTF. V gene TRBV6-2 or TRBV6-3 combines with J gene TRBJ1-2; D gene unclear. CDR3 length: 12 residues. Trimming took off 3 bases at V and 4 bases at J, with 6 bases between the two ends. The V gene's germline CDR1 is MNHEY and CDR2 SVGEGT.

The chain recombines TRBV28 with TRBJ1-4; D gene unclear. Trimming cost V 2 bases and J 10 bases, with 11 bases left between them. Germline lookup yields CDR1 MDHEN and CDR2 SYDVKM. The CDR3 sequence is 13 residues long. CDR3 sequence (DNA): TGTGCCAGCAGTTTAGGTATTGTAGGAAAACTGTTTTTT. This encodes CASSLGIVGKLFF.